This T cell receptor (beta chain) derives from a study of T-cell memory formation after mild COVID-19. TCRdb redid the calling of the 5' RACE reads with MiXCR, one entry per CDR3 protein. The data show about 200,000 distinct CDR3 sequences, around 9.5% seen once. Broader study findings: Those CD4+ clones that contracted were mainly in CM and EM (CD8+ ones in EMRA).

This clonotype was recorded many times. The antigen is not known. The CDR3 totals 14 residues. V lost 6 bases to trimming and J lost 4 bases, with 15 bases between them. The germline V gene has CDR1 MDHEN and CDR2 SYDVKM. The sequence came from a young man who had mild COVID-19 (a few samples of this study predate the infection). Cell type and time point are not known. The sequencing sample was made of PBMCs or a T cell subset sorted from them (not recorded which). The J gene is TRBJ2-5, the V gene TRBV28; possible D gene TRBD2, 5 bases. The CDR3 loop reads CASSQPGEGETQYF. As DNA, the CDR3 is TGTGCCAGCAGCCAACCGGGCGAGGGAGAGACCCAGTACTTC.